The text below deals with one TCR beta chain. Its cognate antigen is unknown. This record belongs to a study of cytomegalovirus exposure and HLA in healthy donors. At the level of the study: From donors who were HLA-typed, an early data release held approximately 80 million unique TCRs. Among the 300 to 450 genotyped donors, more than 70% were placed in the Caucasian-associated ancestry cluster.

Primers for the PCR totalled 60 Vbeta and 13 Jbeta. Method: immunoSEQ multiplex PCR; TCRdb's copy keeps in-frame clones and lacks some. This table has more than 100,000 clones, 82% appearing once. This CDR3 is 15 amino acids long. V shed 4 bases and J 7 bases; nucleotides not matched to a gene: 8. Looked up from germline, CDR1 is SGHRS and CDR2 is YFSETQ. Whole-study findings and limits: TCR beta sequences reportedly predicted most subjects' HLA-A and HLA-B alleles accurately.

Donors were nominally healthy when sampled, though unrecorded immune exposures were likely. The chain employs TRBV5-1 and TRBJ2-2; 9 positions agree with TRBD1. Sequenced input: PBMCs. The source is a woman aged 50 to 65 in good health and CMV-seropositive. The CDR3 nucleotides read TGCGCCAGCAGCCTGCCGGGACAGGGCGGCGGGGAGCTGTTTTTT. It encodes CASSLPGQGGGELFF.